These 29 T cell receptor beta chains were sequenced from one sample in a study of lymphopenia after photon versus proton radiotherapy (dated 2019 in TCRdb). The method behind the library was the immunoSEQ multiplex PCR assay. TCRdb re-hosts the immuneACCESS table, in-frame sequences only. Its copies lack some clones; in the studies checked, an unresolved V gene accounts for under half of them, and the cause for the rest is not known. The sample records about 45,000 clones, 85% of which are singletons. The top ten constitute 2.2% of the sample. Sequenced here: peripheral blood, sampled from a patient treated with photon-based radiotherapy. Every receptor here comes from a man aged 35 to 55 with gastric cancer.

V is TRBV11-3 and J is TRBJ2-1, with 9 bases identical to TRBD2. CDR1 is SGHNT, CDR2 YENEEA, per germline. The CDR3 is 15 amino acids. Unmatched junction bases numbered 8, after V lost 2 bases and J lost 9 bases. The DNA for the CDR3 is TGTGCCAGCAGCTTAACCGGTGCGGGGGGGAGTGAGCAGTTCTTC. This sequence encodes CASSLTGAGGSEQFF.

The chain links TRBV28 to TRBJ2-2; perhaps TRBD1 as D (6 bases). CDR3 size: 15 residues. The germline V gene has CDR1 MDHEN and CDR2 SYDVKM. Trimming shortened V by 3 bases and J by 0 bases, and 8 bases separated the two germline ends. The CDR3 DNA follows: TGTGCCAGCAGTTTGGGGACAACGAACACCGGGGAGCTGTTTTTT. It translates to CASSLGTTNTGELFF.

V is TRBV18 and J is TRBJ2-7; weak D call: TRBD2 (5 bases). Germline CDR1 is KGHSH and CDR2 is LQKENI. This CDR3 spans 15 amino acids. With 6 bases removed from V and 4 bases from J, the gap between germline ends came to 19 bases. CDR3 region: CASSPRVLEGYEQYF. The DNA of the CDR3 is TGTGCCAGCTCTCCCAGAGTCCTAGAGGGTTACGAGCAGTACTTC.

This chain uses TRBV15 with TRBJ1-1; 7 bases map to TRBD1. Germline V gene lookup returns CDR1 LNHNV and CDR2 YYDKDF (reference sequence). J was trimmed by 4 bases and V by 9 bases; bases with no gene match: 5. The CDR3 extends over 12 amino acids. The CDR3 sequence: CATGDRVTEAFF. CDR3 nucleotide sequence: TGTGCCACGGGAGACAGGGTCACTGAAGCTTTCTTT.

This sequence joins TRBV30 and TRBJ2-7; the D is unclear. CDR3 length: 13 amino acids. From germline, CDR1 is GTSNPN and CDR2 SVGIG (reference sequence). V was trimmed by 5 bases and J by 3 bases, leaving 14 bases between them. The CDR3 coding sequence is TGTGCCTGGGTTGGTAGGGTAAACTACGAGCAGTACTTC. This codes for CAWVGRVNYEQYF. The full variable domain, rest sourced from reference TRBV30 and TRBJ2-7, is SQTIHQWPATLVQPVGSPLSLECTVEGTSNPNLYWYRQAAGRGLQLLFYSVGIGQISSEVPQNLSASRPQDRQFILSSKKLLLSDSGFYLCAWVGRVNYEQYFGPGTRLTVT.

The chain joins TRBV5-1 to TRBJ2-7; no firm D call. This CDR3 region has 17 residues. Trimming removed 2 bases at V and 6 bases at J, with 24 bases between. Germline-derived CDR1 and CDR2 are SGHRS and YFSETQ. The CDR3 region has the DNA TGCGCCAGCAGCTTAGTCCTAACCCGGGCCGAAGGGTCCGAGCAGTACTTC. Translating it yields CASSLVLTRAEGSEQYF.

V and J are TRBV19 and TRBJ1-4; D may be TRBD1 (6 bases). Germline lookup yields CDR1 LNHDA and CDR2 SQIVND (reference sequence). The CDR3 has 15 residues. Trimming took off 4 bases at V and 3 bases at J, with 12 bases between the two ends. The CDR3 coding sequence is TGTGCCAGTAGTACTGGACAGTTAGCTAATGAAAAACTGTTTTTT. It is translated as CASSTGQLANEKLFF.

This chain connects TRBV14 to TRBJ1-3, with D unclear. This CDR3 comprises 12 residues. Looked up from germline, CDR1 is SGHDN and CDR2 is FVKESK. V was clipped by 6 bases and J by 2 bases, with 5 bases between them. CDR3 coding DNA: TGTGCCAGCAGTCCTACTGGAAACACCATATATTTT. As protein: CASSPTGNTIYF. The whole variable domain, filled in from reference TRBV14 and TRBJ1-3, reads EAGVTQFPSHSVIEKGQTVTLRCDPISGHDNLYWYRRVMGKEIKFLLHFVKESKQDESGMPNNRFLAERTGGTYSTLKVQPAELEDSGVYFCASSPTGNTIYFGEGSWLTVV.

The chain recombines TRBV5-4 with TRBJ2-5; D unclear. CDR3 length equals 16 residues. Germline assignment: CDR1 SGHNT and CDR2 YYREEE (reference sequence). V gave up 2 bases and J gave up 2 bases, with 16 bases separating them. The CDR3 coding sequence is TGTGCCAGCAGCTTCCCATCGGGCCCAAGACAAGAGACCCAGTACTTC. Its protein is CASSFPSGPRQETQYF. Together with reference TRBV5-4 and TRBJ2-5, the CDR3 gives the full variable domain: ETGVTQSPTHLIKTRGQQVTLRCSSQSGHNTVSWYQQALGQGPQFIFQYYREEENGRGNFPPRFSGLQFPNYSSELNVNALELDDSALYLCASSFPSGPRQETQYFGPGTRLLVL.

The genes are TRBV30 and TRBJ2-2; the D is unclear. The CDR3 is 12 residues long. CDR1 is GTSNPN and CDR2 is SVGIG in the germline V gene (reference sequence). Trimming removed 5 bases from V and 6 bases from J, with 10 bases in between. The CDR3 protein is CAWGPVAGELFF. DNA of the CDR3: TGTGCCTGGGGTCCCGTGGCCGGGGAGCTGTTTTTT.

This chain links TRBV11-2 with TRBJ1-1; the D gene is possibly TRBD1 (5 bases). Trimming cost V 1 base and J 0 bases, with 9 bases left between them. Germline V lookup: CDR1 SGHAT, CDR2 FQNNGV. The CDR3 is 15 residues long. The DNA for the CDR3 is TGTGCCAGCAGCTTAGCGGCAGGGATGAACACTGAAGCTTTCTTT. Amino acids: CASSLAAGMNTEAFF. The complete variable domain, with remaining parts taken from reference TRBV11-2 and TRBJ1-1, reads EAGVAQSPRYKIIEKRQSVAFWCNPISGHATLYWYQQILGQGPKLLIQFQNNGVVDDSQLPKDRFSAERLKGVDSTLKIQPAKLEDSAVYLCASSLAAGMNTEAFFGQGTRLTVV.

The chain recombines TRBV4-3 with TRBJ2-1; tentatively, D is TRBD1 or TRBD2 (6 bases each). The CDR3 extends over 15 amino acids. Germline CDR1 LGHNA, CDR2 YSLEER. The germline V and J ends were trimmed by 1 base and 7 bases, with 14 bases remaining between them. This chain's CDR3 is CASSQGAGEANEQFF. The CDR3 DNA reads TGCGCCAGCAGCCAAGGGGCAGGGGAGGCTAATGAGCAGTTCTTC.

This chain's CDR3 is CASTRGGGGYTF. Written as DNA, the CDR3 is TGTGCCAGCACGAGGGGGGGCGGCGGCTACACCTTC. The chain couples TRBV2 to TRBJ1-2; D is possibly TRBD1 (6 bases). There are 12 residues in the CDR3. Trimming left V 7 bases short and J 8 bases short, with 14 bases between. The V gene's germline CDR1 is SNHLY and CDR2 FYNNEI.

The V and J genes are TRBV27 and TRBJ1-4; no definite D call. Trimming removed 3 bases from V and 3 bases from J, with 8 bases in between. The CDR3 contains 14 residues. The V gene's germline CDR1 is MNHEY and CDR2 SMNVEV (reference sequence). The CDR3 DNA follows: TGTGCCAGCAGTTTCGGCCAGTCTAATGAAAAACTGTTTTTT. Translated, it gives CASSFGQSNEKLFF.

V gene TRBV18 combines with J gene TRBJ2-5, with D possibly matching TRBD2 (5 bases). The V and J ends lost 0 bases and 7 bases respectively, with 15 bases between them. The CDR3 runs 15 residues. Germline CDR1 and CDR2: KGHSH and LQKENI. The CDR3 protein is CASSPPNGEGGTQYF. CDR3 coding DNA: TGTGCCAGCTCACCACCGAACGGGGAAGGCGGGACCCAGTACTTC.

This clone occurred once. The chain carries TRBV10-2 and TRBJ2-5; weak D call: TRBD2 (6 bases). This CDR3 spans 16 amino acids. The germline gives CDR1 WSHSY, CDR2 SAAADI. Trimming left V 0 bases short and J 0 bases short, with 11 bases between. CDR3 DNA sequence: TGCGCCAGCAGTGAGTCGGGACTGGGGTACCAAGAGACCCAGTACTTC. Residues: CASSESGLGYQETQYF.

The rearrangement uses TRBV5-1 and TRBJ2-3; 8 bases match TRBD2. Unmatched junction bases numbered 6, after V lost 3 bases and J lost 3 bases. The CDR3 contains 15 residues. In germline, CDR1 is SGHRS, CDR2 YFSETQ. In DNA, the CDR3 is TGCGCCAGCAGCTGGGGGGGACTAGAGACAGATACGCAGTATTTT. Translation: CASSWGGLETDTQYF.

The chain recombines TRBV10-3 with TRBJ1-5; a possible D gene is TRBD1 (5 bases). There are 17 residues in the CDR3. Germline CDR1 ENHRY, CDR2 SYGVKD. Trimming shortened V by 0 bases and J by 0 bases, and 12 bases separated the two germline ends. The DNA of the CDR3 is TGTGCCATCAGTGAGTCGCGGGGCGACCCTAGCAATCAGCCCCAGCATTTT. It specifies CAISESRGDPSNQPQHF.

A few counts support this clone. J is TRBJ1-2 and V is TRBV7-2; D remains ambiguous. V shed 1 base and J shed 8 bases, with 8 bases lying between them. In germline, CDR1 is SGHTA, CDR2 FQGNSA. CDR3 length: 12 amino acids. CDR3 amino acids: CASSLEVGGYTF. Written as DNA, the CDR3 is TGTGCCAGCAGCTTAGAAGTGGGCGGCTACACCTTC.

The genes are TRBV2 and TRBJ1-2; D unclear. The germline V and J ends were trimmed by 2 bases and 13 bases, with 17 bases remaining between them. This CDR3 has 13 amino acids. Germline lookup yields CDR1 SNHLY and CDR2 FYNNEI. In nucleotides, the CDR3 is TGTGCCAGCAGTGAAATAAGGCAGTCTGGTGCCACCTTC. It is translated as CASSEIRQSGATF. The complete variable domain, with remaining parts taken from reference TRBV2 and TRBJ1-2, reads EPEVTQTPSHQVTQMGQEVILRCVPISNHLYFYWYRQILGQKVEFLVSFYNNEISEKSEIFDDQFSVERPDGSNFTLKIRSTKLEDSAMYFCASSEIRQSGATFGSGTRLTVV.

This chain uses TRBV30 with TRBJ2-1, with TRBD2 as a possible D gene (7 bases). V was pared by 1 base and J by 5 bases, with 15 bases between. This CDR3 is 15 amino acids long. Germline V CDR1 and CDR2: GTSNPN, SVGIG (reference sequence). The CDR3, as DNA: TGTGCCTGGAGTGGGGGGGCAGGGAGGGACAATGAGCAGTTCTTC. Translating it yields CAWSGGAGRDNEQFF.

This chain connects TRBV4-1 to TRBJ1-2, with D possibly being TRBD1 (6 bases). CDR3 length: 15 amino acids. V dropped 2 bases and J dropped 1 base, with 11 bases sitting between them. Germline lookup yields CDR1 MGHRA and CDR2 YSYEKL. In DNA, the CDR3 is TGCGCCAGCAGCCAAACGAGGGGGGATAACTATGGCTACACCTTC. This encodes CASSQTRGDNYGYTF.

The rearrangement links TRBV19 to TRBJ2-5, with 9 nucleotides matching TRBD2. V was pared by 10 bases and J by 5 bases, with 11 bases of the junction left unmatched. CDR1 LNHDA and CDR2 SQIVND come from the germline V gene (reference sequence). The CDR3 runs to 14 residues. The CDR3: CATGAGGFGETQYF. In DNA form, the CDR3 reads TGTGCCACCGGAGCGGGGGGTTTTGGTGAGACCCAGTACTTC. Full variable domain (outside the CDR3, taken from reference TRBV19 and TRBJ2-5): DGGITQSPKYLFRKEGQNVTLSCEQNLNHDAMYWYRQDPGQGLRLIYYSQIVNDFQKGDIAEGYSVSREKKESFPLTVTSAQKNPTAFYLCATGAGGFGETQYFGPGTRLLVL.

V and J are TRBV5-1 and TRBJ1-4; D is possibly TRBD1 (5 bases). Germline lookup yields CDR1 SGHRS and CDR2 YFSETQ. V was clipped by 0 bases and J by 8 bases, with 14 bases between them. The CDR3 covers 15 residues. The CDR3 reads CASSLDGTRGEKLFF. In DNA form, the CDR3 reads TGCGCCAGCAGCTTGGATGGAACAAGGGGCGAAAAACTGTTTTTT. Full variable domain (remainder filled in from reference TRBV5-1 and TRBJ1-4): KAGVTQTPRYLIKTRGQQVTLSCSPISGHRSVSWYQQTPGQGLQFLFEYFSETQRNKGNFPGRFSGRQFSNSRSEMNVSTLELGDSALYLCASSLDGTRGEKLFFGSGTQLSVL.

This chain's CDR3 is CASSLVGLSNTEAFF. The CDR3 DNA reads TGTGCCAGCAGCTTGGTTGGACTCAGTAACACTGAAGCTTTCTTT. The chain employs TRBV5-5 and TRBJ1-1; unclear D gene. Germline CDR1 reads SGHKS; CDR2 reads YYEKEE (reference sequence). CDR3 size: 15 residues. Between the trimmed V and J ends, which lost 0 bases and 2 bases, there was a span of 11 bases.

The J gene is TRBJ1-4, the V gene TRBV9, with 8 positions matching TRBD1. J gave up 8 bases and V 5 bases, and 8 bases lay outside the gene matches. In germline, CDR1 is SGDLS, CDR2 YYNGEE. The length of the CDR3 is 14 residues. The DNA for the CDR3 is TGTGCCAGCAGTGAAGGGGGGACAGGAGAAAAACTGTTTTTT. This codes for CASSEGGTGEKLFF.

This clone was seen a single time. V usage is TRBV11-2 and J usage is TRBJ2-2, with D perhaps TRBD1 (6 bases). Germline V gives CDR1 SGHAT, CDR2 FQNNGV. V shed 6 bases and J shed 0 bases, with 14 bases lying between them. This CDR3 has 16 amino acids. CDR3 protein: CASSRTGLPNTGELFF. For the CDR3, the DNA is TGTGCCAGCAGTCGTACAGGGTTGCCGAACACCGGGGAGCTGTTTTTT.

This CDR3 reads CASSPQQGDEQFF. The CDR3 DNA reads as TGTGCCAGCAGCCCCCAACAGGGGGATGAGCAGTTCTTC. This rearrangement joins TRBV7-6 to TRBJ2-1; 8 bases fit TRBD1. Germline V CDR1 and CDR2: SGHVS, FNYEAQ. The V segment lost 5 bases and the J segment 8 bases; nucleotides outside the gene matches: 5. The CDR3 has 13 residues.

This chain connects TRBV9 to TRBJ2-5; a possible D gene is TRBD1 (5 bases). CDR1 and CDR2 from the germline V gene are SGDLS and YYNGEE. CDR3 length equals 14 residues. With 0 bases removed from V and 2 bases from J, the gap between germline ends came to 8 bases. CDR3 sequence reads: CASSVGQGQETQYF. In DNA, the CDR3 is TGTGCCAGCAGCGTAGGTCAGGGACAAGAGACCCAGTACTTC.